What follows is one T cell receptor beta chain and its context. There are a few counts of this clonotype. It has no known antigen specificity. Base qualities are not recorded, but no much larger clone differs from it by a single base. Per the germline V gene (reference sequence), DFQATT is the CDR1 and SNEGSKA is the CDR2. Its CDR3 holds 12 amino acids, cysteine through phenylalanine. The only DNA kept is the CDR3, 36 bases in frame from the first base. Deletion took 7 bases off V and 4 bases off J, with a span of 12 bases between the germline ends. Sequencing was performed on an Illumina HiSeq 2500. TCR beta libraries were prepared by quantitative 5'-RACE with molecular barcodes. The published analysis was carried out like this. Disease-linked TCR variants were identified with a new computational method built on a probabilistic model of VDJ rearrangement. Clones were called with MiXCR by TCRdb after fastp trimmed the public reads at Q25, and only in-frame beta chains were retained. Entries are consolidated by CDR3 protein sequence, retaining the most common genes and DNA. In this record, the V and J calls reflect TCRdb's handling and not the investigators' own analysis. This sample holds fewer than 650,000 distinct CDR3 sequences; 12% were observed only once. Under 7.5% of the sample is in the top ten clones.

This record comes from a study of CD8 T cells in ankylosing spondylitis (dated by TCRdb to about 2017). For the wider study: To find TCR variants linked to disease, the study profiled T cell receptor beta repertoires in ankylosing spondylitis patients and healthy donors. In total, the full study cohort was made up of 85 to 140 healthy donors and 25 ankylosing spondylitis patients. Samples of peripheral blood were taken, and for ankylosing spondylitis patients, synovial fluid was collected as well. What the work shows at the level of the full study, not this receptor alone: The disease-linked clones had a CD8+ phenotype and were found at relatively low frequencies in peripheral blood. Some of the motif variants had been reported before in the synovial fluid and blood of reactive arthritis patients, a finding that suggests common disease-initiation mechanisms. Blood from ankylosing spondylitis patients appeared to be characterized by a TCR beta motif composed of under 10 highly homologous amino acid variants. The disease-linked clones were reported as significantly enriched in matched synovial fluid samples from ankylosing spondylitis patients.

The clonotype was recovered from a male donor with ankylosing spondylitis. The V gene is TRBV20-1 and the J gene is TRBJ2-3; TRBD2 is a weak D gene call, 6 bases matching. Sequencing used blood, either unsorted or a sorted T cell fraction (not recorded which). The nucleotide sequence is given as TGCAGTGGCGGGGCAGGAGCAGATACGCAGTATTTT. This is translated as CSGGAGADTQYF.